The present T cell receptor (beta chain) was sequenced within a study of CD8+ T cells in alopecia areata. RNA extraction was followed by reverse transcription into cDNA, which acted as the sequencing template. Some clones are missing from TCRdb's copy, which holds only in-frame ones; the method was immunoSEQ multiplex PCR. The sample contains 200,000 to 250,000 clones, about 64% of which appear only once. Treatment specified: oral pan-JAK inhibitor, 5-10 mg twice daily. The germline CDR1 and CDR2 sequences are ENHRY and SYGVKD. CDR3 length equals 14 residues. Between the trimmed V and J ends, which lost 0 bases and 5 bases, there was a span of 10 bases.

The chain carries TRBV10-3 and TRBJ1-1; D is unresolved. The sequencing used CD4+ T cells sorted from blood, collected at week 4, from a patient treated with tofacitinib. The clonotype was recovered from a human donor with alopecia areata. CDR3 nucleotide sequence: TGTGCCATCAGTGAGTCTCTGGGATGGACTGAAGCTTTCTTT. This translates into CAISESLGWTEAFF.